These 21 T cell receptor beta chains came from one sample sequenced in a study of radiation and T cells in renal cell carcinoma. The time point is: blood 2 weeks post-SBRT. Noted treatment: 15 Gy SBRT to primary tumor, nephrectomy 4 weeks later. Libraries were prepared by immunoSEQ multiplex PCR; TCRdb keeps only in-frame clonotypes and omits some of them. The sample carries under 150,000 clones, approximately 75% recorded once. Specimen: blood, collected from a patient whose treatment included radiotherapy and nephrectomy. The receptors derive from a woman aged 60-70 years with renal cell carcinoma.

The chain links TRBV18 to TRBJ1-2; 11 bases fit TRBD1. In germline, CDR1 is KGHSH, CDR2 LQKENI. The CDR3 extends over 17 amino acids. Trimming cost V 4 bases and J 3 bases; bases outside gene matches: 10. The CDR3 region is CASSRGQGAVPHYGYTF. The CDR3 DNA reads TGTGCCAGCTCACGTGGACAGGGGGCCGTCCCTCACTATGGCTACACCTTC.

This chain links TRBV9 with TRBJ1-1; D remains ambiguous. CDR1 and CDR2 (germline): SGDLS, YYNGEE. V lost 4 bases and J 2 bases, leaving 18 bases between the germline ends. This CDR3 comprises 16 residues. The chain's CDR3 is CASSPPPKWINTEAFF. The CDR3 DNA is TGTGCCAGCAGCCCCCCCCCGAAATGGATCAACACTGAAGCTTTCTTT. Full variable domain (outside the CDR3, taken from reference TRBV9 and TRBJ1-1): DSGVTQTPKHLITATGQRVTLRCSPRSGDLSVYWYQQSLDQGLQFLIQYYNGEERAKGNILERFSAQQFPDLHSELNLSSLELGDSALYFCASSPPPKWINTEAFFGQGTRLTVV.

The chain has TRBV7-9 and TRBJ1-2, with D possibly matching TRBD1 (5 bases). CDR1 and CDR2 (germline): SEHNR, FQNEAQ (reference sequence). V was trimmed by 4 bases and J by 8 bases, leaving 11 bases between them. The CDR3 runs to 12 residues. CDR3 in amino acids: CASSSGVAGYTF. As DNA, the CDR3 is TGTGCCAGCAGCTCGGGGGTGGCGGGCTACACCTTC.

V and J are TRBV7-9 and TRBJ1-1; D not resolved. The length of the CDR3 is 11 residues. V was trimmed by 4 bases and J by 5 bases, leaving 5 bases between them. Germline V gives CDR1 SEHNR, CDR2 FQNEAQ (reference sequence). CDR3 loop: CASSSGTEAFF. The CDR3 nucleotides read TGTGCCAGCAGCTCCGGGACTGAAGCTTTCTTT.

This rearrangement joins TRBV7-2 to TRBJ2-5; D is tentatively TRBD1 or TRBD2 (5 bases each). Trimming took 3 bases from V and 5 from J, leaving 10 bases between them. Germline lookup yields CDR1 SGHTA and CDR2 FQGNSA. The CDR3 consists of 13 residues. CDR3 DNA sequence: TGTGCCAGCAGCTTCAACTGGGACGAGACCCAGTACTTC. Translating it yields CASSFNWDETQYF.

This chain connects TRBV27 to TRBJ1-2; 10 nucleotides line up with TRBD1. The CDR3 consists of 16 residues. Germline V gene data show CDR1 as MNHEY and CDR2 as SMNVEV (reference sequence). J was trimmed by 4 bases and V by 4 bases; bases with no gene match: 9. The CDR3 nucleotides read TGTGCCAGCAGTTACTCCCCGGGACAGGGGCCCTATGGCTACACCTTC. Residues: CASSYSPGQGPYGYTF.

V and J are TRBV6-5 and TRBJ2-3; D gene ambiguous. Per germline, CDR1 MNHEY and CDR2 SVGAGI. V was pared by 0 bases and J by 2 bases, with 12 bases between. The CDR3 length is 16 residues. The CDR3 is CASSYSSAVHTDTQYF. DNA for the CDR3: TGTGCCAGCAGTTACTCGTCCGCGGTTCACACAGATACGCAGTATTTT.

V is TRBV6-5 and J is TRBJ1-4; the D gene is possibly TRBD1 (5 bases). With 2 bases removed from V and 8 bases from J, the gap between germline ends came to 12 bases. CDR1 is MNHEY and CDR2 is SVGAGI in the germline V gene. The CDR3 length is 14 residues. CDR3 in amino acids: CASSYGGVREKLFF. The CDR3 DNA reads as TGTGCCAGCAGTTACGGAGGGGTTAGAGAAAAACTGTTTTTT.

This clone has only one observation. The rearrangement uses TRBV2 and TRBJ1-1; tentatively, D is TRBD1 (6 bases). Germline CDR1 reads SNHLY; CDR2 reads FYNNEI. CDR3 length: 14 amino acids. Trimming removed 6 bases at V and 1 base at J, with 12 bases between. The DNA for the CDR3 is TGTGCCAGCAGGGGGGGGCCGCCGAACACTGAAGCTTTCTTT. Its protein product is CASRGGPPNTEAFF.

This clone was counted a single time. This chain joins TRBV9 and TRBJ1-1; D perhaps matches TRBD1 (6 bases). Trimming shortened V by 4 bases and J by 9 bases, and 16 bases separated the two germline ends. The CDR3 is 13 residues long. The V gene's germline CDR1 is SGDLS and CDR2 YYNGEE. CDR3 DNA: TGTGCCAGCAGCCTACCCCCCAGGGGCCAAGCTTTCTTT. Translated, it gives CASSLPPRGQAFF. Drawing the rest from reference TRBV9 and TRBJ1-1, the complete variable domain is DSGVTQTPKHLITATGQRVTLRCSPRSGDLSVYWYQQSLDQGLQFLIQYYNGEERAKGNILERFSAQQFPDLHSELNLSSLELGDSALYFCASSLPPRGQAFFGQGTRLTVV.

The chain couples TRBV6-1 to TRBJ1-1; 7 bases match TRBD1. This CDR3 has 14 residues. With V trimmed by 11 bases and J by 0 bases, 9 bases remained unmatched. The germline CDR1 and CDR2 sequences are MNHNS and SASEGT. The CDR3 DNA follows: TGTGCCGGACAGGACTTAGGAATGAACACTGAAGCTTTCTTT. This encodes CAGQDLGMNTEAFF.

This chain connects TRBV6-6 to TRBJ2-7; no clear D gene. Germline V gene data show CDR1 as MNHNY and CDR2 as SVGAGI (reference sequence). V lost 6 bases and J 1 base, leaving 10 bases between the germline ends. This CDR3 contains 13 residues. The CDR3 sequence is CASSRPGSYEQYF. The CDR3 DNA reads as TGTGCCAGCAGCCGACCCGGTTCCTACGAGCAGTACTTC.

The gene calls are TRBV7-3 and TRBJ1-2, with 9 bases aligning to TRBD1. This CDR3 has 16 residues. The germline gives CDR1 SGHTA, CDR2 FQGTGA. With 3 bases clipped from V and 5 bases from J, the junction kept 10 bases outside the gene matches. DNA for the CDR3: TGTGCCAGCAGCTTGTACCCGGGACAGGGAGTTTATGGCTACACCTTC. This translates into CASSLYPGQGVYGYTF. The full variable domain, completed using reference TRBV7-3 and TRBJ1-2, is GAGVSQTPSNKVTEKGKYVELRCDPISGHTALYWYRQSLGQGPEFLIYFQGTGAADDSGLPNDRFFAVRPEGSVSTLKIQRTERGDSAVYLCASSLYPGQGVYGYTFGSGTRLTVV.

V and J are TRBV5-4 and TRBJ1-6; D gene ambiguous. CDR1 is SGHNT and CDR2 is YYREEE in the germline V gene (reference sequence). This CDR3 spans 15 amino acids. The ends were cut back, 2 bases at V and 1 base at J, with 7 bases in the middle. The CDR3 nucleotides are TGTGCCAGCAGCTTAGTCGGTTCCTATAATTCACCCCTCCACTTT. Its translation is CASSLVGSYNSPLHF.

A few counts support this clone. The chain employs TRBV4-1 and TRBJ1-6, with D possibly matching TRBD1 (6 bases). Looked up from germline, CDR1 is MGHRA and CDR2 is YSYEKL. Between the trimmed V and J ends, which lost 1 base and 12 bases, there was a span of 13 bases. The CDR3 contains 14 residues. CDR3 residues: CASSQGIGGLPLHF. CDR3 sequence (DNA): TGCGCCAGCAGCCAAGGGATAGGGGGTTTACCCCTCCACTTT.

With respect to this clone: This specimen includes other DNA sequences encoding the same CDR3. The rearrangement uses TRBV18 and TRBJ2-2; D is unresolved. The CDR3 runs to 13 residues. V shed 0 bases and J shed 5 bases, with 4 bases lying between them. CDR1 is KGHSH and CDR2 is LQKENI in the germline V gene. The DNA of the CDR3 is TGTGCCAGCTCACCACCCAATACCGGGGAGCTGTTTTTT. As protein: CASSPPNTGELFF.

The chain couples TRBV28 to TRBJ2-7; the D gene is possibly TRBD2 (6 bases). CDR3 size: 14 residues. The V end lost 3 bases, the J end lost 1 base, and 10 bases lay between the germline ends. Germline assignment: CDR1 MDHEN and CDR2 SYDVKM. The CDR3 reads CASSFAGPSYEQYF. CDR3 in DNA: TGTGCCAGCAGTTTTGCGGGACCGTCCTACGAGCAGTACTTC. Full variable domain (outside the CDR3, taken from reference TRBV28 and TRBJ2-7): DVKVTQSSRYLVKRTGEKVFLECVQDMDHENMFWYRQDPGLGLRLIYFSYDVKMKEKGDIPEGYSVSREKKERFSLILESASTNQTSMYLCASSFAGPSYEQYFGPGTRLTVT.

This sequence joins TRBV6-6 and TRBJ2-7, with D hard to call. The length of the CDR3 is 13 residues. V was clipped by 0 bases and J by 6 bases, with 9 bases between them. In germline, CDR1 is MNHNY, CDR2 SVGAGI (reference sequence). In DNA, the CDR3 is TGTGCCAGCAGTTACTCTGGCGGCGTCGAGCAGTACTTC. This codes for CASSYSGGVEQYF.

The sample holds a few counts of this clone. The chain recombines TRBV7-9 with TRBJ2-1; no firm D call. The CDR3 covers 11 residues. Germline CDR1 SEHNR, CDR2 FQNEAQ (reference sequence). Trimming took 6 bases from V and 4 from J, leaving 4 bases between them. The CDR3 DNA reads TGTGCCAGCAGAAAATACAATGAGCAGTTCTTC. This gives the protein CASRKYNEQFF.

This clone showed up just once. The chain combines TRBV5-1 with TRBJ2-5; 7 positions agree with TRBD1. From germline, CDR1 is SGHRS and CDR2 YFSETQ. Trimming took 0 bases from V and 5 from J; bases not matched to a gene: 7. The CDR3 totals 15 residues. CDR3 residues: CASSLVDRETETQYF. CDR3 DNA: TGCGCCAGCAGCTTGGTCGACAGGGAAACGGAGACCCAGTACTTC.

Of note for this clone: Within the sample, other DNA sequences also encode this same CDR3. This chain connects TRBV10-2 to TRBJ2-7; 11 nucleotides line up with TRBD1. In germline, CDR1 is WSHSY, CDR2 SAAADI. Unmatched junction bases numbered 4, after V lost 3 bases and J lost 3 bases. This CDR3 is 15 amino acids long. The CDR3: CASSELGQGDYEQYF. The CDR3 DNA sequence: TGCGCCAGCAGTGAACTGGGACAGGGGGACTACGAGCAGTACTTC.